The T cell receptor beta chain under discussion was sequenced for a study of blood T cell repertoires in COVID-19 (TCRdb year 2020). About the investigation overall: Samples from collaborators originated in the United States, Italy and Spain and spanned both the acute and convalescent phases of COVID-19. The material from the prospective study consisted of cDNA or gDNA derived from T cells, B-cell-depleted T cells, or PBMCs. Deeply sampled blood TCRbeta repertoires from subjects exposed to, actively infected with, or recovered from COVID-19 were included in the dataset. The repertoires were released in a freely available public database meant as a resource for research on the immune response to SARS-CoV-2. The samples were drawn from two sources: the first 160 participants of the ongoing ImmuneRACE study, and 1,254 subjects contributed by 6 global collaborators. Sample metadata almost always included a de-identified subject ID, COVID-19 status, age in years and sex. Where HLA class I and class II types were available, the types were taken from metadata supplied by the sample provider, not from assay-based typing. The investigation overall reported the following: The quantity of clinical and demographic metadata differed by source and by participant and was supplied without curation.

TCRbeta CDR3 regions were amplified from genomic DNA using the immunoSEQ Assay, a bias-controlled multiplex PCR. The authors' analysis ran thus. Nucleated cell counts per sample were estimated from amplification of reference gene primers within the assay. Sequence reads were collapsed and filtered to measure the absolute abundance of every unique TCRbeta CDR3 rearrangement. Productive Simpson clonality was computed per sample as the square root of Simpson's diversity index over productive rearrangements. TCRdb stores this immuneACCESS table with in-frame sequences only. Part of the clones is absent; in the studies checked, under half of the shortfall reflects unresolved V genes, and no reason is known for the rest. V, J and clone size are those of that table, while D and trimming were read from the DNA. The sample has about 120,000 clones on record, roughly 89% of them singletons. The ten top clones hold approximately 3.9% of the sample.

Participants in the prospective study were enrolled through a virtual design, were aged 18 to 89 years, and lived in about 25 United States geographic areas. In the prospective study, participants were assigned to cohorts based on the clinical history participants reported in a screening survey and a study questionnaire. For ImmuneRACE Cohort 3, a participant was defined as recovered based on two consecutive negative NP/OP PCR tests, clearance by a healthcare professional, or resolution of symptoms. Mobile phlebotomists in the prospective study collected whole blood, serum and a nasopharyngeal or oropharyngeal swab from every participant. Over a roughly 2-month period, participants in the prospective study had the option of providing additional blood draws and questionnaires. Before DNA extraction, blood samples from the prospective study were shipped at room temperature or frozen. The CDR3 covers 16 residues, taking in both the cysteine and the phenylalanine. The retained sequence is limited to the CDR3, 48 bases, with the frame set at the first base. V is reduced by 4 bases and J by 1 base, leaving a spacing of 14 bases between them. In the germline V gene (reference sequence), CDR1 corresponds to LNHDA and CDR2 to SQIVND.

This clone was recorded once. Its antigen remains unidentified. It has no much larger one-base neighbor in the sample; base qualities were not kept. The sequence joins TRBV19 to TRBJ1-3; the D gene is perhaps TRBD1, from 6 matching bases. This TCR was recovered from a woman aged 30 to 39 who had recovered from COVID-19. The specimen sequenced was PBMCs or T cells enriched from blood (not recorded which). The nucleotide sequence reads TGTGCCAGTAGTACCTACAGGGCGTCTTCTGGAAACACCATATATTTT. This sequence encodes CASSTYRASSGNTIYF.